This TCR beta chain was sequenced during a study of T-cell reconstitution after alpha-beta-depleted transplantation in children. Trimming shortened V by 4 bases and J by 7 bases, and 10 bases separated the two germline ends. Per germline, CDR1 SGHTS and CDR2 YDEGEE. CDR3 length: 12 amino acids. This clonotype was found many times. Unique molecular identifiers featured in how the TCRbeta library was prepared. MiXCR, run by TCRdb on the PCR reads, gives a single entry per CDR3 protein. The sample lists roughly 100,000 distinct CDR3 sequences, roughly 8% seen once, with approximately 6.6% in the top ten.

The rearrangement uses TRBV5-8 and TRBJ2-3; tentatively, D is TRBD1 or TRBD2 (5 bases each). The source was PBMCs from the stem cell graft donor, collected from the stem cell graft. The sequence was collected from a human donor who donated a stem cell graft to a child with congenital amegakaryocytic thrombocytopenia. CDR3 bases: TGTGCCAGCAGCCTTGGGGGTTATACGCAGTATTTT. This encodes CASSLGGYTQYF.